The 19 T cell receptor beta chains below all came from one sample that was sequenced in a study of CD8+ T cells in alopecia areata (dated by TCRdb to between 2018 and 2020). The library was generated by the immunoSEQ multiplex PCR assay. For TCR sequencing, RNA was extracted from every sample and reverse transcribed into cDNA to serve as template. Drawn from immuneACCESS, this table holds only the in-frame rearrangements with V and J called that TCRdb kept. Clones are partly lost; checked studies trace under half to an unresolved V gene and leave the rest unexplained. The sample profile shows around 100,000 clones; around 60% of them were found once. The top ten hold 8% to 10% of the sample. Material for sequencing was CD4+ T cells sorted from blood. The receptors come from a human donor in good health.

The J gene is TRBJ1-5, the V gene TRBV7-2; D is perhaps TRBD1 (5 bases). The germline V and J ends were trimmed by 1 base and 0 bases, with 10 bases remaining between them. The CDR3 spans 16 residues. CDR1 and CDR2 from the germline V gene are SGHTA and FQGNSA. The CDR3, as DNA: TGTGCCAGCAGCTTAGTGACGGGGGGTAGCAATCAGCCCCAGCATTTT. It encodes CASSLVTGGSNQPQHF.

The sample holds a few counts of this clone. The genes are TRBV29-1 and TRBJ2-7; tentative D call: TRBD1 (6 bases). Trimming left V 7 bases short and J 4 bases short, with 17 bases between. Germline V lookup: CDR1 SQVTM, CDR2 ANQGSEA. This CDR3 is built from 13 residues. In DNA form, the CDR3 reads TGCAGCGCCCGGCAGGGGCAGGGATACGAGCAGTACTTC. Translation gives CSARQGQGYEQYF.

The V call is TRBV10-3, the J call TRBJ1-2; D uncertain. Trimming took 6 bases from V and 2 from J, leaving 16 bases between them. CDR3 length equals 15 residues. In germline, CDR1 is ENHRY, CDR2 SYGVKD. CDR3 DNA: TGTGCCATCAGGGACGGAACCACCCTAAACTATGGCTACACCTTC. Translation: CAIRDGTTLNYGYTF.

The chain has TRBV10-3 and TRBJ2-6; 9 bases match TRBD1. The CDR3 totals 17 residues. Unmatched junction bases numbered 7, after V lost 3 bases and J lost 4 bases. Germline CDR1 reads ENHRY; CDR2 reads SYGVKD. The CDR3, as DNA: TGTGCCATCAGTGACCCCGGACAGGGGAGAGGGGCCAACGTCCTGACTTTC. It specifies CAISDPGQGRGANVLTF.

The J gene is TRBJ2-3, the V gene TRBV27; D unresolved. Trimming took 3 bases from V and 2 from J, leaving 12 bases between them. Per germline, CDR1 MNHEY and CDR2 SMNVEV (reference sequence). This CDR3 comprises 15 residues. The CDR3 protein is CASSFSRQATDTQYF. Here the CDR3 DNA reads TGTGCCAGCAGTTTTTCCCGGCAGGCCACAGATACGCAGTATTTT.

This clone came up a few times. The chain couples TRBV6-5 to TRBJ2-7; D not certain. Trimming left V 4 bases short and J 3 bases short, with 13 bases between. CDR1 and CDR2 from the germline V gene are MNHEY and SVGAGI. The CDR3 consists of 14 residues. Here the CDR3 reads CASSSYIAVYEQYF. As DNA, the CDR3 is TGTGCCAGCAGTTCGTACATAGCAGTCTACGAGCAGTACTTC.

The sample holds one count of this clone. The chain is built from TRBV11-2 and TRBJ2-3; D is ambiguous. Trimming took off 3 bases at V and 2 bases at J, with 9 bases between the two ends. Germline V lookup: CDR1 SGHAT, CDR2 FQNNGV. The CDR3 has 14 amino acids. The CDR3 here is CASSFTRLTDTQYF. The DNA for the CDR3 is TGTGCCAGCAGCTTCACCCGACTCACAGATACGCAGTATTTT. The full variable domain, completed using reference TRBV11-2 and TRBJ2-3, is EAGVAQSPRYKIIEKRQSVAFWCNPISGHATLYWYQQILGQGPKLLIQFQNNGVVDDSQLPKDRFSAERLKGVDSTLKIQPAKLEDSAVYLCASSFTRLTDTQYFGPGTRLTVL.

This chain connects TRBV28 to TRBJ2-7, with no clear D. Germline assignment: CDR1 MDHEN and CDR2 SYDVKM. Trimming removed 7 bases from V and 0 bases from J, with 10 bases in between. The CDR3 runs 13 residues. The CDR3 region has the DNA TGTGCCAGCAATGACCCGGGCTCCTACGAGCAGTACTTC. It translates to CASNDPGSYEQYF.

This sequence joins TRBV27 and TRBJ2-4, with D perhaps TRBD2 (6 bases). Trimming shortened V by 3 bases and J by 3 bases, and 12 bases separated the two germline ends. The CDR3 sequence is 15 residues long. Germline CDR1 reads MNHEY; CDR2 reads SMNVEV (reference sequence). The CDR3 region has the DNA TGTGCCAGCAGTTTGCGTATCGGGGGCAAAAACATTCAGTACTTC. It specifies CASSLRIGGKNIQYF.

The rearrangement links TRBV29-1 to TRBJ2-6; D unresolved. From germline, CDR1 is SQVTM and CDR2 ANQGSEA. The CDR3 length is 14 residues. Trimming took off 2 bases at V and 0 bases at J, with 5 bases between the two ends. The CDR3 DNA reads TGCAGCGTTGAATCGGACTCTGGGGCCAACGTCCTGACTTTC. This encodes CSVESDSGANVLTF.

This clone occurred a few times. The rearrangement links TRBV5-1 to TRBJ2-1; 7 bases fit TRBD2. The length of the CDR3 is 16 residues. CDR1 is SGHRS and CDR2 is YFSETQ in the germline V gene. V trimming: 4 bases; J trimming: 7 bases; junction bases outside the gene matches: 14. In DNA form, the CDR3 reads TGCGCCAGCAGCGTGGGATCGGGGGGTCGCCGGAATGAGCAGTTCTTC. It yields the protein CASSVGSGGRRNEQFF.

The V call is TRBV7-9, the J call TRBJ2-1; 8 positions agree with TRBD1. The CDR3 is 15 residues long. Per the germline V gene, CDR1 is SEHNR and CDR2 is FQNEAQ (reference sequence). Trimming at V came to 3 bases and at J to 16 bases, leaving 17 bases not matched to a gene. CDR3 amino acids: CASSFSSGKTGGSFF. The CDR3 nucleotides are TGTGCCAGCAGCTTTTCTTCAGGAAAAACAGGGGGGTCATTCTTC. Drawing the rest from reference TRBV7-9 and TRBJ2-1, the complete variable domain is DTGVSQNPRHKITKRGQNVTFRCDPISEHNRLYWYRQTLGQGPEFLTYFQNEAQLEKSRLLSDRFSAERPKGSFSTLEIQRTEQGDSAMYLCASSFSSGKTGGSFFGPGTRLTVL.

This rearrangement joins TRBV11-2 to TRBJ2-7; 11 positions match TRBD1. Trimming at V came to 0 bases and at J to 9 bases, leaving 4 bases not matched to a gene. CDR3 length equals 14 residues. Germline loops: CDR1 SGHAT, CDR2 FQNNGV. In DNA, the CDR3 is TGTGCCAGCAGCTTAGAGGACAGGGGGCAAGTGCAGTACTTC. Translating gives CASSLEDRGQVQYF.

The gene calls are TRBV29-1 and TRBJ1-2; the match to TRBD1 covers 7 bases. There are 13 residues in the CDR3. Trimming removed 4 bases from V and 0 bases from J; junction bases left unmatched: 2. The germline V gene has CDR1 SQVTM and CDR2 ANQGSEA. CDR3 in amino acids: CSVGTGANYGYTF. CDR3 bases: TGCAGCGTTGGAACAGGGGCTAACTATGGCTACACCTTC.

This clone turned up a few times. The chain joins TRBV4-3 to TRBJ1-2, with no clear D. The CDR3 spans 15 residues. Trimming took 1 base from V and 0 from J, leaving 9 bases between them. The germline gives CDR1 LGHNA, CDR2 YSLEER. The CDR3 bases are TGCGCCAGCAGCCAAGCTCGGGGAGCTAACTATGGCTACACCTTC. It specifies CASSQARGANYGYTF.

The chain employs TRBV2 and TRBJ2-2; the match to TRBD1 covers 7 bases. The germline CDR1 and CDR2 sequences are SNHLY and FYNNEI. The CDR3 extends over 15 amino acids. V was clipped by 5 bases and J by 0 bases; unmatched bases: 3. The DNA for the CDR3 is TGTGCCAGCAGTAACAGGGGACCGAACACCGGGGAGCTGTTTTTT. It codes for CASSNRGPNTGELFF.

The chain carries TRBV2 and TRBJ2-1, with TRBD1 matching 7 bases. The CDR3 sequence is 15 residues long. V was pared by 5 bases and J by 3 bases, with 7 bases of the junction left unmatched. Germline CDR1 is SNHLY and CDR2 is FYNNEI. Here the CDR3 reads CASSLVGDSYNEQFF. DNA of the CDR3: TGTGCCAGCAGTTTAGTCGGGGACAGCTACAATGAGCAGTTCTTC.

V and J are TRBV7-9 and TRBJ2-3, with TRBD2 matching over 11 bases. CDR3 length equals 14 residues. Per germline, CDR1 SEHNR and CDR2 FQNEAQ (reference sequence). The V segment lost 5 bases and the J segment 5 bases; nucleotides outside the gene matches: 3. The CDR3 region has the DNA TGTGCCAGCAGCCGAGGACTAGCGGGAGATACGCAGTATTTT. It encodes CASSRGLAGDTQYF.

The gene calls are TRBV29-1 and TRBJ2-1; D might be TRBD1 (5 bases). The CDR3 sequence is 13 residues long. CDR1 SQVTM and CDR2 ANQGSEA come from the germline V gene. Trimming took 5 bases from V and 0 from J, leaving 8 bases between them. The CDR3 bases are TGCAGCGTTCGACAGAGCTCCTACAATGAGCAGTTCTTC. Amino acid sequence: CSVRQSSYNEQFF.